A selection of T cell receptor beta chains follows, all from one sample in a study of shared clonotypes between healthy human individuals. Sequenced by immunoSEQ multiplex PCR; TCRdb stores in-frame clones only, minus some. The sample yields 1,400,000 or so clones, 98% to 99% seen once. Sample: naive CD4+ T cells sorted from blood. All receptors come from a man in his thirties or forties in good health. Each CDR3 is given with its conserved first and last residue. The D gene is left open where the match is weak. Size values are once, few and many counts, or a class for expanded clones, and some rows have none.

CDR3aa: CASSLGAGDYNEQFF
CDR3nt: TGTGCCAGCAGCTTAGGGGCAGGGGACTACAATGAGCAGTTCTTC
abundance: -
len: 15
v_gene: TRBV7-7
d_gene: -
j_gene: TRBJ2-1

CDR3aa: CAISEGSGRVGSTDTQYF
CDR3nt: TGTGCCATCAGTGAAGGAAGCGGGAGGGTCGGTAGCACAGATACGCAGTATTTT
abundance: -
len: 18
v_gene: TRBV10-3
d_gene: TRBD2
j_gene: TRBJ2-3

CDR3aa: CASSSQGVEGYTF
CDR3nt: TGTGCCAGCAGCTCACAGGGGGTAGAAGGCTACACCTTC
abundance: -
len: 13
v_gene: TRBV7-9
d_gene: TRBD1
j_gene: TRBJ1-2

CDR3aa: CASTRDNLNYGYTF
CDR3nt: TGCGCCAGCACCCGGGACAATCTCAACTATGGCTACACCTTC
abundance: -
len: 14
v_gene: TRBV5-1
d_gene: -
j_gene: TRBJ1-2

CDR3aa: CASKRTFAATGELFF
CDR3nt: TGTGCCAGCAAGCGGACCTTTGCGGCCACCGGGGAGCTGTTTTTT
abundance: -
len: 15
v_gene: TRBV6-1
d_gene: -
j_gene: TRBJ2-2

CDR3aa: CASRIDRSGELFF
CDR3nt: TGTGCCAGCAGAATAGATCGGTCCGGGGAGCTGTTTTTT
abundance: -
len: 13
v_gene: TRBV7-3
d_gene: -
j_gene: TRBJ2-2

CDR3aa: CATSRGGQYYGYTF
CDR3nt: TGTGCCACCAGCAGGGGTGGACAGTACTATGGCTACACCTTC
abundance: -
len: 14
v_gene: TRBV15
d_gene: -
j_gene: TRBJ1-2

CDR3aa: CASSSGLAASYNEQFF
CDR3nt: TGTGCCAGCAGCTCGGGACTAGCGGCCTCCTACAATGAGCAGTTCTTC
abundance: once
len: 16
v_gene: TRBV5-4
d_gene: TRBD2
j_gene: TRBJ2-1

CDR3aa: CASSLKRNTDTQYF
CDR3nt: TGTGCCAGCAGTTTGAAGAGAAACACAGATACGCAGTATTTT
abundance: -
len: 14
v_gene: TRBV27
d_gene: -
j_gene: TRBJ2-3

CDR3aa: CASHSMRSDTDTQYF
CDR3nt: TGTGCCAGCCATTCCATGCGGAGCGACACAGATACGCAGTATTTT
abundance: -
len: 15
v_gene: TRBV28
d_gene: -
j_gene: TRBJ2-3

CDR3aa: CAISESTLGNTIYF
CDR3nt: TGTGCCATCAGTGAGTCGACTCTGGGAAACACCATATATTTT
abundance: -
len: 14
v_gene: TRBV10-3
d_gene: -
j_gene: TRBJ1-3

CDR3aa: CASSRDVRGTQYF
CDR3nt: TGTGCCAGCAGCCGGGACGTCCGCGGGACCCAGTACTTC
abundance: -
len: 13
v_gene: TRBV14
d_gene: -
j_gene: TRBJ2-5

CDR3aa: CASSDLRNPIGEQYF
CDR3nt: TGTGCCAGCAGTGACCTTCGTAACCCGATTGGGGAGCAGTACTTC
abundance: -
len: 15
v_gene: TRBV28
d_gene: -
j_gene: TRBJ2-7

CDR3aa: CASSAPNEQFF
CDR3nt: TGTGCCAGCAGTGCCCCCAATGAGCAGTTCTTC
abundance: -
len: 11
v_gene: TRBV2
d_gene: -
j_gene: TRBJ2-1

CDR3aa: CSIGYDEQFF
CDR3nt: TGCAGCATTGGATACGATGAGCAGTTCTTC
abundance: -
len: 10
v_gene: TRBV29-1
d_gene: -
j_gene: TRBJ2-1

CDR3aa: CASSRSGREADTQYF
CDR3nt: TGTGCCAGCAGCCGGAGCGGGAGGGAGGCAGATACGCAGTATTTT
abundance: once
len: 15
v_gene: TRBV9
d_gene: TRBD2
j_gene: TRBJ2-3

CDR3aa: CSVGGLANTGELFF
CDR3nt: TGCAGCGTCGGAGGACTCGCGAACACCGGGGAGCTGTTTTTT
abundance: once
len: 14
v_gene: TRBV29-1
d_gene: -
j_gene: TRBJ2-2

CDR3aa: CAISDEGGPYEQYF
CDR3nt: TGTGCCATCAGTGATGAGGGAGGCCCCTACGAGCAGTACTTC
abundance: -
len: 14
v_gene: TRBV10-3
d_gene: -
j_gene: TRBJ2-7

CDR3aa: CASSTGSGNTIYF
CDR3nt: TGTGCCAGTTCGACCGGGTCTGGAAACACCATATATTTT
abundance: once
len: 13
v_gene: TRBV25-1
d_gene: -
j_gene: TRBJ1-3

CDR3aa: CASSLGGLAETQYF
CDR3nt: TGTGCCAGCAGCTTAGGCGGGTTGGCCGAGACCCAGTACTTC
abundance: -
len: 14
v_gene: TRBV5-4
d_gene: -
j_gene: TRBJ2-5

CDR3aa: CASSLVASGRDEQFF
CDR3nt: TGTGCCAGCAGCTTAGTGGCTAGCGGGAGGGATGAGCAGTTCTTC
abundance: -
len: 15
v_gene: TRBV7-9
d_gene: TRBD2
j_gene: TRBJ2-1

CDR3aa: CASTHRLAGGPFSEQYF
CDR3nt: TGTGCCAGCACCCATCGGCTAGCGGGAGGGCCTTTCTCCGAGCAGTACTTC
abundance: -
len: 17
v_gene: TRBV11-2
d_gene: TRBD2
j_gene: TRBJ2-7

CDR3aa: CASSRRVGSLEWTDTQYF
CDR3nt: TGCGCCAGCAGCCGAAGGGTGGGAAGTTTAGAATGGACAGATACGCAGTATTTT
abundance: -
len: 18
v_gene: TRBV5-1
d_gene: -
j_gene: TRBJ2-3

CDR3aa: CASSVSSGTGSTDTQYF
CDR3nt: TGTGCCAGCAGTGTTAGCTCCGGGACGGGTAGCACAGATACGCAGTATTTT
abundance: -
len: 17
v_gene: TRBV6-1
d_gene: -
j_gene: TRBJ2-3

CDR3aa: CASSQDPLAEGNTGELFF
CDR3nt: TGCGCCAGCAGCCAAGATCCTCTAGCGGAGGGGAACACCGGGGAGCTGTTTTTT
abundance: -
len: 18
v_gene: TRBV4-3
d_gene: TRBD2
j_gene: TRBJ2-2

CDR3aa: CAADGDFLRNTIYF
CDR3nt: TGTGCCGCCGACGGGGACTTCTTGAGAAACACCATATATTTT
abundance: -
len: 14
v_gene: TRBV10-3
d_gene: -
j_gene: TRBJ1-3

CDR3aa: CASSRTVLNTEAFF
CDR3nt: TGCGCCAGCAGCCGCACAGTGTTGAACACTGAAGCTTTCTTT
abundance: -
len: 14
v_gene: TRBV5-1
d_gene: -
j_gene: TRBJ1-1

CDR3aa: CASSPRDKNTEAFF
CDR3nt: TGTGCCAGCAGCCCCAGGGATAAAAACACTGAAGCTTTCTTT
abundance: -
len: 14
v_gene: TRBV6-5
d_gene: -
j_gene: TRBJ1-1

CDR3aa: CASSEIAGTSGRDTQYF
CDR3nt: TGTGCCAGCAGTGAAATCGCCGGGACTAGCGGGAGGGATACGCAGTATTTT
abundance: -
len: 17
v_gene: TRBV25-1
d_gene: TRBD2
j_gene: TRBJ2-3

CDR3aa: CASSDPDRLNQPQHF
CDR3nt: TGTGCCAGCAGTGACCCGGACAGACTCAATCAGCCCCAGCATTTT
abundance: -
len: 15
v_gene: TRBV6-4
d_gene: -
j_gene: TRBJ1-5

CDR3aa: CAILQGSGANVLTF
CDR3nt: TGTGCCATTTTACAGGGGTCTGGGGCCAACGTCCTGACTTTC
abundance: -
len: 14
v_gene: TRBV10-3
d_gene: TRBD1
j_gene: TRBJ2-6

CDR3aa: CASSLASGEQFF
CDR3nt: TGTGCCAGCAGCTTAGCGTCCGGTGAGCAGTTCTTC
abundance: -
len: 12
v_gene: TRBV7-2
d_gene: -
j_gene: TRBJ2-1

CDR3aa: CASSSPGFSTDTQYF
CDR3nt: TGTGCCAGCAGCTCCCCCGGGTTTAGCACAGATACGCAGTATTTT
abundance: -
len: 15
v_gene: TRBV7-8
d_gene: -
j_gene: TRBJ2-3

CDR3aa: CASRPRTPGRLISF
CDR3nt: TGTGCCAGCAGACCGCGGACACCGGGCCGACTAATATCCTTC
abundance: once
len: 14
v_gene: TRBV6-6
d_gene: -
j_gene: TRBJ1-2

CDR3aa: CASSQTGANQPQHF
CDR3nt: TGTGCCAGCAGCCAGACAGGGGCGAATCAGCCCCAGCATTTT
abundance: -
len: 14
v_gene: TRBV9
d_gene: TRBD1
j_gene: TRBJ1-5

CDR3aa: CASSLSVAGRGELFF
CDR3nt: TGTGCCAGCAGCTTGTCCGTAGCGGGTCGCGGGGAGCTGTTTTTT
abundance: -
len: 15
v_gene: TRBV11-2
d_gene: TRBD2
j_gene: TRBJ2-2

CDR3aa: CASSLEGTSRHGYTF
CDR3nt: TGCGCCAGCAGCTTGGAGGGGACTTCCCGGCATGGCTACACCTTC
abundance: -
len: 15
v_gene: TRBV5-1
d_gene: -
j_gene: TRBJ1-2

CDR3aa: CATYQDRGFSGELFF
CDR3nt: TGTGCCACCTACCAAGACAGGGGGTTTAGCGGGGAGCTGTTTTTT
abundance: -
len: 15
v_gene: TRBV19
d_gene: TRBD1
j_gene: TRBJ2-2

CDR3aa: CASSPWGEQFF
CDR3nt: TGTGCCAGCAGCCCGTGGGGTGAGCAGTTCTTC
abundance: -
len: 11
v_gene: TRBV7-2
d_gene: -
j_gene: TRBJ2-1

CDR3aa: CASTILTSNQPQHF
CDR3nt: TGTGCCAGCACGATTCTTACTAGCAATCAGCCCCAGCATTTT
abundance: -
len: 14
v_gene: TRBV19
d_gene: -
j_gene: TRBJ1-5

CDR3aa: CASSMTGQGRYEQYF
CDR3nt: TGTGCCAGTAGTATGACAGGACAGGGGCGCTACGAGCAGTACTTC
abundance: -
len: 15
v_gene: TRBV19
d_gene: TRBD1
j_gene: TRBJ2-7

CDR3aa: CASSPRGTNTGELFF
CDR3nt: TGTGCCAGCAGCCCAAGGGGGACCAACACCGGGGAGCTGTTTTTT
abundance: once
len: 15
v_gene: TRBV11-3
d_gene: -
j_gene: TRBJ2-2

CDR3aa: CASSSGGLADYEQYF
CDR3nt: TGTGCCAGCAGCTCAGGCGGACTAGCGGATTACGAGCAGTACTTC
abundance: -
len: 15
v_gene: TRBV5-4
d_gene: TRBD2
j_gene: TRBJ2-7

CDR3aa: CASSIPPAPKSTDTQYF
CDR3nt: TGTGCCAGCAGCATACCCCCGGCACCGAAAAGCACAGATACGCAGTATTTT
abundance: -
len: 17
v_gene: TRBV21-1
d_gene: -
j_gene: TRBJ2-3

CDR3aa: CASSPGDETYEQYF
CDR3nt: TGTGCCAGCTCACCAGGGGATGAGACCTACGAGCAGTACTTC
abundance: -
len: 14
v_gene: TRBV18
d_gene: -
j_gene: TRBJ2-7

CDR3aa: CASSVTHGSGEQFF
CDR3nt: TGTGCCAGCAGCGTAACCCACGGTAGCGGAGAGCAGTTCTTC
abundance: -
len: 14
v_gene: TRBV9
d_gene: -
j_gene: TRBJ2-1

CDR3aa: CASSMLSSYNEQFF
CDR3nt: TGTGCCAGTAGTATGCTGAGCTCCTACAATGAGCAGTTCTTC
abundance: -
len: 14
v_gene: TRBV19
d_gene: -
j_gene: TRBJ2-1

CDR3aa: CASSLAASTDTQYF
CDR3nt: TGCGCCAGCAGCTTGGCGGCCTCCACAGATACGCAGTATTTT
abundance: -
len: 14
v_gene: TRBV5-1
d_gene: -
j_gene: TRBJ2-3

CDR3aa: CASSSQWRPTQETQYF
CDR3nt: TGTGCCAGCAGTTCCCAGTGGCGTCCCACACAAGAGACCCAGTACTTC
abundance: -
len: 16
v_gene: TRBV27
d_gene: -
j_gene: TRBJ2-5

CDR3aa: CASSILQAGVGTDTQYF
CDR3nt: TGTGCCAGCAGCATTTTACAAGCGGGAGTTGGCACAGATACGCAGTATTTT
abundance: -
len: 17
v_gene: TRBV7-9
d_gene: TRBD2
j_gene: TRBJ2-3

CDR3aa: CASSQDRGSGEKLFF
CDR3nt: TGTGCCAGCAGTCAAGACCGGGGCTCAGGGGAAAAACTGTTTTTT
abundance: -
len: 15
v_gene: TRBV6-6
d_gene: -
j_gene: TRBJ1-4

CDR3aa: CASSEFADYGYTF
CDR3nt: TGTGCCAGCAGTGAATTCGCTGACTATGGCTACACCTTC
abundance: -
len: 13
v_gene: TRBV25-1
d_gene: -
j_gene: TRBJ1-2

CDR3aa: CASSGGDFGETQYF
CDR3nt: TGCGCCAGCAGCGGGGGGGATTTTGGAGAGACCCAGTACTTC
abundance: -
len: 14
v_gene: TRBV5-1
d_gene: TRBD2
j_gene: TRBJ2-5

CDR3aa: CAISESPAGVTDTQYF
CDR3nt: TGTGCCATCAGTGAGTCGCCAGCGGGAGTCACAGATACGCAGTATTTT
abundance: -
len: 16
v_gene: TRBV10-3
d_gene: TRBD2
j_gene: TRBJ2-3

CDR3aa: CASSQDLRISGANVLTF
CDR3nt: TGCGCCAGCAGCCAAGATTTGAGGATCTCTGGGGCCAACGTCCTGACTTTC
abundance: -
len: 17
v_gene: TRBV4-1
d_gene: -
j_gene: TRBJ2-6

CDR3aa: CASSLSGPRAQPQHF
CDR3nt: TGTGCCAGCAGTTTATCGGGCCCGAGGGCGCAGCCCCAGCATTTT
abundance: -
len: 15
v_gene: TRBV28
d_gene: -
j_gene: TRBJ1-5

CDR3aa: CASSWGFGYTF
CDR3nt: TGTGCCAGCAGTTGGGGTTTTGGCTACACCTTC
abundance: -
len: 11
v_gene: TRBV25-1
d_gene: -
j_gene: TRBJ1-2

CDR3aa: CASSFGGGGNQPQHF
CDR3nt: TGTGCCAGCAGCTTTGGGGGGGGTGGCAATCAGCCCCAGCATTTT
abundance: -
len: 15
v_gene: TRBV7-9
d_gene: -
j_gene: TRBJ1-5

CDR3aa: CAWSPYGTGMDTEAFF
CDR3nt: TGTGCCTGGAGTCCCTATGGGACAGGGATGGACACTGAAGCTTTCTTT
abundance: -
len: 16
v_gene: TRBV30
d_gene: TRBD1
j_gene: TRBJ1-1